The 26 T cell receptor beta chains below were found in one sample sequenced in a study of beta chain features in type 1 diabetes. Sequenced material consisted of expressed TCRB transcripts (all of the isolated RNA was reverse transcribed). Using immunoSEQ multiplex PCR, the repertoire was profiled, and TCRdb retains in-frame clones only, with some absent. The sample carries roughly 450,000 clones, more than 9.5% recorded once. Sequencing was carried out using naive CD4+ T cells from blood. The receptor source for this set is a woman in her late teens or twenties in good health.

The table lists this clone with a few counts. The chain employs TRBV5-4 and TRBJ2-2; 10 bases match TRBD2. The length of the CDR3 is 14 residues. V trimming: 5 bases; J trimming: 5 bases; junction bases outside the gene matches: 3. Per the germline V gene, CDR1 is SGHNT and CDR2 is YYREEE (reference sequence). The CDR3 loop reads CASRPTSGTGELFF. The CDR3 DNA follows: TGTGCCAGCAGGCCGACTAGCGGGACCGGGGAGCTGTTTTTT.

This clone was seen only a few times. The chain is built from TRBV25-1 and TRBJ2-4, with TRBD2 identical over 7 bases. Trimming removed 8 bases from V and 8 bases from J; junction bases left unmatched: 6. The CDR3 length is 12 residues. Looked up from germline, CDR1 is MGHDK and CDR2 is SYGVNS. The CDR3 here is CASGGGVYIQYF. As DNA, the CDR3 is TGTGCCAGCGGCGGGGGTGTCTACATTCAGTACTTC.

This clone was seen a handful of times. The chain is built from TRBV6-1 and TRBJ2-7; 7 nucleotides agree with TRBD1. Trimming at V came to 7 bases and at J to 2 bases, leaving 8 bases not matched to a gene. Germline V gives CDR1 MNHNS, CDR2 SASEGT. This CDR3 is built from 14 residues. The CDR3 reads CASTPGQLAYEQYF. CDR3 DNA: TGTGCCAGCACTCCGGGACAGCTCGCCTACGAGCAGTACTTC.

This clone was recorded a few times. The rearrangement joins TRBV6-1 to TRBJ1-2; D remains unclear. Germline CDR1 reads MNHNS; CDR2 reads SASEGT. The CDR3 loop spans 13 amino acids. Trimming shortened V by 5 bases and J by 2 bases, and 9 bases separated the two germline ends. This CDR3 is CASSYTENYGYTF. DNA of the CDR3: TGTGCCAGCAGTTATACAGAGAACTATGGCTACACCTTC.

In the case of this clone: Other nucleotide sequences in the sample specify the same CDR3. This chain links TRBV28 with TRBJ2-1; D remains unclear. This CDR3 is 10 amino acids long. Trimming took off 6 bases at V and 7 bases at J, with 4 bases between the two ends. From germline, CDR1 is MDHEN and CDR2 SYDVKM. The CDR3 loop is CASRRNEQFF. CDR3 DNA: TGTGCCAGCAGACGTAATGAGCAGTTCTTC.

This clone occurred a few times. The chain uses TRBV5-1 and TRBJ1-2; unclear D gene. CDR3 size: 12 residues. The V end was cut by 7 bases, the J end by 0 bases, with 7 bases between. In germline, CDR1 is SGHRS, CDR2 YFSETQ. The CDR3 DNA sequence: TGCGCCAGCCGGCGAACTAACTATGGCTACACCTTC. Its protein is CASRRTNYGYTF.

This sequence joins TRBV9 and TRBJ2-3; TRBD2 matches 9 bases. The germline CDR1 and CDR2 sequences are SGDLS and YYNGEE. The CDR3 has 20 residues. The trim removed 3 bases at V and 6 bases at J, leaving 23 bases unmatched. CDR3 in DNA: TGTGCCAGCAGCGGATATCCCCCCGGCGGGGGGGAGTGGAGAATGGATACGCAGTATTTT. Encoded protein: CASSGYPPGGGEWRMDTQYF.

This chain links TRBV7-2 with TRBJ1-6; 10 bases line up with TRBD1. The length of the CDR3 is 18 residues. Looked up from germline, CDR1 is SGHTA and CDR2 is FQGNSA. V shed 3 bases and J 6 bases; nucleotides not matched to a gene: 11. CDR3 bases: TGTGCCAGCAGCTTGCGGTCCGGGACAGGGGCTACTAATTCACCCCTCCACTTT. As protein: CASSLRSGTGATNSPLHF.

In DNA, the CDR3 is TGTGCCAGCAGCTTAGAGCGTAGAGGGACGAGATTCTACGAGCAGTACTTC. Protein sequence: CASSLERRGTRFYEQYF. This chain links TRBV5-6 with TRBJ2-7, with D possibly called TRBD1 or TRBD2 (5 bases each). V gave up 2 bases and J gave up 3 bases, with 21 bases separating them. Germline CDR1 is SGHDT and CDR2 is YYEEEE. There are 17 residues in the CDR3. The full variable domain, completed using reference TRBV5-6 and TRBJ2-7, is DAGVTQSPTHLIKTRGQQVTLRCSPKSGHDTVSWYQQALGQGPQFIFQYYEEEERQRGNFPDRFSGHQFPNYSSELNVNALLLGDSALYLCASSLERRGTRFYEQYFGPGTRLTVT.

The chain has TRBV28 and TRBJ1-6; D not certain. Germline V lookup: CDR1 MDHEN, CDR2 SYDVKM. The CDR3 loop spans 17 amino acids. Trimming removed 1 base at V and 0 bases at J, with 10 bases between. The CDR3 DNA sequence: TGTGCCAGCAGTTTATCGGTTGCGAGCTCCTATAATTCACCCCTCCACTTT. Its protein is CASSLSVASSYNSPLHF.

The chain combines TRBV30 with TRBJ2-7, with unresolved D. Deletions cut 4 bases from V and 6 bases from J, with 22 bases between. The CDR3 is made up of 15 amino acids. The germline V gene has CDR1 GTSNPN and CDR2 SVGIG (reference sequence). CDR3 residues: CAWTPHSFRSPEQYF. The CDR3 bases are TGTGCCTGGACTCCTCATAGTTTTAGGTCTCCCGAGCAGTACTTC.

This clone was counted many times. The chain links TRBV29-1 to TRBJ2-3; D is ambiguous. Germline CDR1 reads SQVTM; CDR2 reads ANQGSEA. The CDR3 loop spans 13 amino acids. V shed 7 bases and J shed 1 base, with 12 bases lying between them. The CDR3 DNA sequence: TGCAGCGCACAAGGACCACGCACAGATACGCAGTATTTT. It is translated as CSAQGPRTDTQYF.

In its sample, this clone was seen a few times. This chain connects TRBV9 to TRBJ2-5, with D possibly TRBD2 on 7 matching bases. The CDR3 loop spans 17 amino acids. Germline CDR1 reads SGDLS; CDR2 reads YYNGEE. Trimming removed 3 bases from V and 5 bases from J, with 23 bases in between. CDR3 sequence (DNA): TGTGCCAGCAGCGAAGGAACCGGCGGGGGCACGGGGGAGACCCAGTACTTC. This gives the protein CASSEGTGGGTGETQYF.

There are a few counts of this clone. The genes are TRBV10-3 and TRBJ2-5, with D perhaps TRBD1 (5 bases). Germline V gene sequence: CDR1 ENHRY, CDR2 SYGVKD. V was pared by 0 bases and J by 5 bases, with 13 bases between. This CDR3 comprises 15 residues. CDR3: CAISESAQGWETQYF. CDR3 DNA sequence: TGTGCCATCAGTGAGTCAGCCCAGGGATGGGAGACCCAGTACTTC.

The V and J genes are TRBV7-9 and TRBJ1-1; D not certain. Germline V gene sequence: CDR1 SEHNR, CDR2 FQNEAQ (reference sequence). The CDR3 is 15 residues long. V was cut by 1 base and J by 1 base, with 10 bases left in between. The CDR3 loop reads CASSLEGFGNTEAFF. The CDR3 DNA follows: TGTGCCAGCAGCTTAGAAGGCTTTGGGAACACTGAAGCTTTCTTT. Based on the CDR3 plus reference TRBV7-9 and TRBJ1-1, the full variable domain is DTGVSQNPRHKITKRGQNVTFRCDPISEHNRLYWYRQTLGQGPEFLTYFQNEAQLEKSRLLSDRFSAERPKGSFSTLEIQRTEQGDSAMYLCASSLEGFGNTEAFFGQGTRLTVV.

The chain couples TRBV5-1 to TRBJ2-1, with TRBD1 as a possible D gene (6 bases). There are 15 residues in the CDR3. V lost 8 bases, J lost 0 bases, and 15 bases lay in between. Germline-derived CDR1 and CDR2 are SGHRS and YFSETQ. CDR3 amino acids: CASAWTVSSYNEQFF. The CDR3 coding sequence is TGCGCCAGTGCCTGGACAGTCAGCTCCTACAATGAGCAGTTCTTC.

CDR3 nucleotides: TGTGCCAGCAGAACAGAGAGAGTCTACAATGAGCAGTTCTTC. Translating it yields CASRTERVYNEQFF. The rearrangement uses TRBV7-9 and TRBJ2-1; no firm D call. Germline V lookup: CDR1 SEHNR, CDR2 FQNEAQ (reference sequence). V was cut by 6 bases and J by 3 bases, with 12 bases left in between. There are 14 residues in the CDR3.

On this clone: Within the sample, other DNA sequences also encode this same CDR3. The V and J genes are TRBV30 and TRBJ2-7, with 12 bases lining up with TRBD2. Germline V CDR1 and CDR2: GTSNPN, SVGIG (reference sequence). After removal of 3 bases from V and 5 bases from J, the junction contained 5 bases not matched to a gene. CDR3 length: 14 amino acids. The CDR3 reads CAWRLAGGGNEQYF. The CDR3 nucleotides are TGTGCCTGGAGACTAGCGGGAGGTGGAAACGAGCAGTACTTC. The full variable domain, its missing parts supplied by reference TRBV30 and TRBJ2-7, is SQTIHQWPATLVQPVGSPLSLECTVEGTSNPNLYWYRQAAGRGLQLLFYSVGIGQISSEVPQNLSASRPQDRQFILSSKKLLLSDSGFYLCAWRLAGGGNEQYFGPGTRLTVT.

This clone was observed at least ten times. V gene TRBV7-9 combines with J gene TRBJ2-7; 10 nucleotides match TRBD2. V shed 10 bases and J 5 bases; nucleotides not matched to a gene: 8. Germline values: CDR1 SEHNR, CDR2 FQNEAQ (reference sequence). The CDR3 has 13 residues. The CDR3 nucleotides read TGTGCCATCTCCGGGACTAGCGCTCACGAGCAGTACTTC. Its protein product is CAISGTSAHEQYF.

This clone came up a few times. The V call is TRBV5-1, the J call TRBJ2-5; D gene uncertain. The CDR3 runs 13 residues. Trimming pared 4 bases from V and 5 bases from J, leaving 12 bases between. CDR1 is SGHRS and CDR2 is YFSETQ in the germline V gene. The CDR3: CASSQTPLETQYF. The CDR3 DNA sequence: TGCGCCAGCAGCCAAACCCCACTGGAGACCCAGTACTTC.

CDR3 residues: CASSLRGSKSDEQFF. The DNA of the CDR3 is TGTGCCAGCAGCTTGAGAGGGTCTAAGTCCGATGAGCAGTTCTTC. The V gene is TRBV7-3, the J gene TRBJ2-1; weak D call: TRBD2 (5 bases). CDR1 SGHTA and CDR2 FQGTGA come from the germline V gene. Deletions cut 3 bases from V and 8 bases from J, with 17 bases between. There are 15 residues in the CDR3. Looking up the rest from reference TRBV7-3 and TRBJ2-1 gives the full variable domain: GAGVSQTPSNKVTEKGKYVELRCDPISGHTALYWYRQSLGQGPEFLIYFQGTGAADDSGLPNDRFFAVRPEGSVSTLKIQRTERGDSAVYLCASSLRGSKSDEQFFGPGTRLTVL.

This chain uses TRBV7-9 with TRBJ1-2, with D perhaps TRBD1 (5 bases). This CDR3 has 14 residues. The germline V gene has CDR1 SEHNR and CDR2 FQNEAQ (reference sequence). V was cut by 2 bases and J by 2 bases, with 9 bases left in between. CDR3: CASSLSPGNYGYTF. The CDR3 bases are TGTGCCAGCAGCTTATCCCCAGGGAACTATGGCTACACCTTC.

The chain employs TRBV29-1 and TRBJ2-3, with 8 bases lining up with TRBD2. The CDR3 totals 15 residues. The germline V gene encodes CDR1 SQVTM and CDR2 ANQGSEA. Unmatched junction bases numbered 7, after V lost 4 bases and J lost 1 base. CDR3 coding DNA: TGCAGCGTTGCGGAAGACGGGGGGGGCACAGATACGCAGTATTTT. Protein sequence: CSVAEDGGGTDTQYF.

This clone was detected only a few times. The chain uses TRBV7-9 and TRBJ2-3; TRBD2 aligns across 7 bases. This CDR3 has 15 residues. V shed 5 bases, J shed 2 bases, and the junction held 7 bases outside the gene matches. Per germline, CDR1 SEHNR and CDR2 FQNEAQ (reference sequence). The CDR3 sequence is CASSPTSDITDTQYF. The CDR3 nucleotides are TGTGCCAGCAGCCCAACTAGCGATATCACAGATACGCAGTATTTT. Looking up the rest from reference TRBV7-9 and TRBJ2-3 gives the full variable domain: DTGVSQNPRHKITKRGQNVTFRCDPISEHNRLYWYRQTLGQGPEFLTYFQNEAQLEKSRLLSDRFSAERPKGSFSTLEIQRTEQGDSAMYLCASSPTSDITDTQYFGPGTRLTVL.

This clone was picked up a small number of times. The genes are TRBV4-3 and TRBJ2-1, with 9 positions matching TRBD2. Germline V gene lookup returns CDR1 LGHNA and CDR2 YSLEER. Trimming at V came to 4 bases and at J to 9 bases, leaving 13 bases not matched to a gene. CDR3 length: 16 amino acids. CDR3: CASSRTGTSHLGEQFF. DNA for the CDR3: TGCGCCAGCAGCCGAACCGGGACTAGCCATTTGGGTGAGCAGTTCTTC.

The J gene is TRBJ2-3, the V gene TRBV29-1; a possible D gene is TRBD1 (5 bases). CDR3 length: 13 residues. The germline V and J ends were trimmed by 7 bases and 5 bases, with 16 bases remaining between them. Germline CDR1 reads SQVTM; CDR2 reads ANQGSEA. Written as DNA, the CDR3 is TGCAGCGCCCCTATTTCTAGGGGAGATACGCAGTATTTT. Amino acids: CSAPISRGDTQYF.